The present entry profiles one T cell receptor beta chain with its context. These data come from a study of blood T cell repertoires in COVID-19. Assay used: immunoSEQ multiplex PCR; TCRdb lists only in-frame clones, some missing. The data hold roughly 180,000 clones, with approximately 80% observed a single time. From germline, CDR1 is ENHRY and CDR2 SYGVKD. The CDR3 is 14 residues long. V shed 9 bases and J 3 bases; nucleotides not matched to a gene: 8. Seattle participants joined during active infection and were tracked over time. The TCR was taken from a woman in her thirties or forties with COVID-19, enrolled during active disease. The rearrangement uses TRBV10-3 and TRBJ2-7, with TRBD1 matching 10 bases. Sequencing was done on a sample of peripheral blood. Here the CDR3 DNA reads TGTGCCATTGCCACCGGGACAGGGGTCTACGAGCAGTACTTC. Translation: CAIATGTGVYEQYF.